This TCR beta chain emerged from a study of shared clonotypes between healthy human individuals. The CDR3 contains 16 residues. The V segment lost 7 bases and the J segment 1 base; nucleotides outside the gene matches: 7. Germline V gene sequence: CDR1 LNHDA, CDR2 SQIVND (reference sequence). Measured with immunoSEQ multiplex PCR; TCRdb has only the in-frame clones, and not every one. The table has about 2.2 million clones, about 92% seen once. Positive CCR7 selection of CD45RO-negative cells yielded the naive CD8 cells, and terminally differentiated effector memory CD45RA+ cells were excluded. Study-level points and caveats: An expected dependence of interdonor clonotype sharing on sequencing depth was noted.

A note on this clone: Its antigen is not identified.

The V call is TRBV19, the J call TRBJ2-1, with 10 bases aligning to TRBD2. Specimen: naive CD8+ T cells from PBMCs. The sequence was collected from a man between 18 and 29 years old in good health. Some clones in this sample may be carry-over from other donors' samples. The CDR3 here is CASMPSGSSSYNEQFF. CDR3 sequence (DNA): TGTGCCAGTATGCCTAGCGGGAGTTCGTCCTACAATGAGCAGTTCTTC.